This T cell receptor (beta chain) was retrieved from a study of Ad26.COV2.S vaccination and SARS-CoV-2 variants. The CDR3 totals 15 residues. V was clipped by 5 bases and J by 5 bases; unmatched bases: 7. Germline V gene lookup returns CDR1 KGHDR and CDR2 SFDVKD. The repertoire was sequenced with immunoSEQ multiplex PCR; TCRdb's copy has only in-frame clones and lacks some. The data contain hundreds of thousands of clones, about nine tenths of them singletons. This sample's treatment: some 19 received Ad26.COV2.S at low or high dose, single or two shots; about 5 received placebo; per-sample allocation not given. The study sampled participants on day 63 after the first vaccine or placebo injection.

The TCR sequence derives from a person aged 18-60 years who received the Ad26.COV2.S COVID-19 vaccine or a placebo. The rearrangement links TRBV24-1 to TRBJ2-5, with 10 bases fitting TRBD1. The input for sequencing was peripheral blood, taken in a trial of Ad26.COV2.S vaccine versus placebo. The CDR3 DNA reads TGTGCCACCAGTGCCGGGACAGGGGTAGCGGAGACCCAGTACTTC. It is translated as CATSAGTGVAETQYF.